This record looks at one TCR beta chain sequence and its context. This sample was included in a study of blood T cell repertoires in COVID-19. Overall study context: Samples representing acute and convalescent COVID-19 were sourced from the United States, Italy and Spain. Sample material is recorded as cDNA or gDNA derived from T cells, B-cell-depleted T cells, or PBMCs.

Original analysis: Nucleated cell counts were estimated from reference gene primer amplification. The method was immunoSEQ multiplex PCR; TCRdb's version includes in-frame clones alone and lacks a portion of them. For V, J and clone size, that table is used; D and trimming come from the DNA. In the table there are over 200,000 clones, roughly 80% of which are singletons. Germline CDR1 reads MDHEN; CDR2 reads SYDVKM. Trimming took 6 bases from V and 7 from J, leaving 15 bases between them. The CDR3 extends over 13 amino acids. Sequencing was carried out using peripheral blood. The TCR sequence derives from a man in his forties or fifties with active or convalescent COVID-19. The V gene is TRBV28, the J gene TRBJ1-1; D unresolved. CDR3 residues: CASSIPATGEAFF. The DNA of the CDR3 is TGTGCCAGCAGCATACCTGCGACGGGTGAAGCTTTCTTT.